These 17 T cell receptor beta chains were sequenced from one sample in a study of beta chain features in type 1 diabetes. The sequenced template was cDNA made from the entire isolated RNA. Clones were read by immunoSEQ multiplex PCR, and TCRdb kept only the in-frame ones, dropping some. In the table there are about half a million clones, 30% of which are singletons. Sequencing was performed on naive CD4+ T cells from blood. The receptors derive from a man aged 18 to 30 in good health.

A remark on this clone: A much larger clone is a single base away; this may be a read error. The CDR3 sequence is CASSYYNEQFF. The CDR3 nucleotides read TGTGCCAGCAGTTACTACAATGAGCAGTTCTTC. The J gene is TRBJ2-1, the V gene TRBV10-3; D not certain. This CDR3 region has 11 residues. Germline CDR1 and CDR2: ENHRY and SYGVKD.

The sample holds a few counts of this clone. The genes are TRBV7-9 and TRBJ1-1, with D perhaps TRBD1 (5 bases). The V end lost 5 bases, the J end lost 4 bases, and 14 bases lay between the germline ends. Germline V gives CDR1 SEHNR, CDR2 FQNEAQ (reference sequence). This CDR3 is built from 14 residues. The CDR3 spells CASSPRWGVTEAFF. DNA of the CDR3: TGTGCCAGCAGCCCCCGGTGGGGGGTCACTGAAGCTTTCTTT.

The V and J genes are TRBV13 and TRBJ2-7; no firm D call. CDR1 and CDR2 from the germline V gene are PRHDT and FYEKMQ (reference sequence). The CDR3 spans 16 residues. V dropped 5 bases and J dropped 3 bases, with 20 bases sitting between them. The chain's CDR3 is CASSPPGTAPFYEQYF. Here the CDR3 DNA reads TGTGCCAGCAGCCCCCCGGGTACGGCCCCTTTCTACGAGCAGTACTTC. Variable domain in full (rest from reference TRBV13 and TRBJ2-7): AAGVIQSPRHLIKEKRETATLKCYPIPRHDTVYWYQQGPGQDPQFLISFYEKMQSDKGSIPDRFSAQQFSDYHSELNMSSLELGDSALYFCASSPPGTAPFYEQYFGPGTRLTVT.

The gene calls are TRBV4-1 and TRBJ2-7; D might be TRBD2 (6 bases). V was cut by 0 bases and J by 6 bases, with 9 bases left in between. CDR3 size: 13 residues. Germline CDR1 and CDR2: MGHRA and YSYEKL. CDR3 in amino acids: CASSQDGGGEQYF. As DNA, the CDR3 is TGCGCCAGCAGCCAAGATGGGGGAGGCGAGCAGTACTTC.

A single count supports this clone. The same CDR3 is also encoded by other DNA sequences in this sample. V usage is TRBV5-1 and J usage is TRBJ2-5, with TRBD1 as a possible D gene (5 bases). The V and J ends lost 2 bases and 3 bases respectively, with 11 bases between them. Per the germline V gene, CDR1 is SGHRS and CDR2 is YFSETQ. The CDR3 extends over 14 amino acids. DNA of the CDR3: TGCGCCAGCAGCTTCGGGCAGGGCGAAGAGACCCAGTACTTC. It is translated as CASSFGQGEETQYF.

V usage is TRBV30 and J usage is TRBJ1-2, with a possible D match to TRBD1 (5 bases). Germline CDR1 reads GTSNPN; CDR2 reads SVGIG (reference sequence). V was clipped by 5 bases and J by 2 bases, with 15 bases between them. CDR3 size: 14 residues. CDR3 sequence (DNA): TGTGCCTGGGCCCACCGGGGGGTCAACTATGGCTACACCTTC. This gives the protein CAWAHRGVNYGYTF.

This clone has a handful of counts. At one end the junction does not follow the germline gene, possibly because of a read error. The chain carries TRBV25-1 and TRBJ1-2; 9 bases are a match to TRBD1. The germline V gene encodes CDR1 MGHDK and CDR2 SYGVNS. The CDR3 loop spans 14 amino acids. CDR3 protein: CASSKYGTGYGYTF. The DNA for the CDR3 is TGTGCCAGCAGTAAATATGGGACAGGGTATGGCTACACCTTC.

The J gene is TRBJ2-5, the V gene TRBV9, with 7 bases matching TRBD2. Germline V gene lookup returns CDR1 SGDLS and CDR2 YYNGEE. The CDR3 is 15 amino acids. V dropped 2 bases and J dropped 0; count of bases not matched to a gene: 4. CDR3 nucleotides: TGTGCCAGCAGCGTCGATAGCGGGTACCAAGAGACCCAGTACTTC. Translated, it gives CASSVDSGYQETQYF.

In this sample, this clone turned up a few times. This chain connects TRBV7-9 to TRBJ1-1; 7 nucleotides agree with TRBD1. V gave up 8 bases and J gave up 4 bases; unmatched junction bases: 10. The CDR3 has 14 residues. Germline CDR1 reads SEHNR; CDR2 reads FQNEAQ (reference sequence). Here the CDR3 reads CASGLTGEGTEAFF. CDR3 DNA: TGTGCCAGCGGGTTAACAGGGGAGGGCACTGAAGCTTTCTTT. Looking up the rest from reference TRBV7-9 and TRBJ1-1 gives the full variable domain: DTGVSQNPRHKITKRGQNVTFRCDPISEHNRLYWYRQTLGQGPEFLTYFQNEAQLEKSRLLSDRFSAERPKGSFSTLEIQRTEQGDSAMYLCASGLTGEGTEAFFGQGTRLTVV.

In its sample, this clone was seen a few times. CDR3 sequence (DNA): TGTGCCAGCAGCTTAGCCGCGGGGTCCTACAATGAGCAGTTCTTC. This codes for CASSLAAGSYNEQFF. The V and J genes are TRBV7-3 and TRBJ2-1; possible D gene TRBD2, 6 bases. The CDR3 covers 15 residues. CDR1 SGHTA and CDR2 FQGTGA come from the germline V gene. Trimming removed 2 bases from V and 1 base from J, with 9 bases in between.

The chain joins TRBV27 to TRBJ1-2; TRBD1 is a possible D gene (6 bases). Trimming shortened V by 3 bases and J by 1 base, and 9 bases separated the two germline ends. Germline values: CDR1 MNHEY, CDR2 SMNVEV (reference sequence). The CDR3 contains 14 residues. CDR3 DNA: TGTGCCAGCAGTTTGACAGGATTTAACTATGGCTACACCTTC. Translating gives CASSLTGFNYGYTF.

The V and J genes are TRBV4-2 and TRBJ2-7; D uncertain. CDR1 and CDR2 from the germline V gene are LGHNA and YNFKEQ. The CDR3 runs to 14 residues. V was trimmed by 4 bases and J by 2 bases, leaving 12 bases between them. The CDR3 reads CASSPPLQTYEQYF. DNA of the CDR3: TGTGCCAGCAGCCCCCCCCTACAAACCTACGAGCAGTACTTC.

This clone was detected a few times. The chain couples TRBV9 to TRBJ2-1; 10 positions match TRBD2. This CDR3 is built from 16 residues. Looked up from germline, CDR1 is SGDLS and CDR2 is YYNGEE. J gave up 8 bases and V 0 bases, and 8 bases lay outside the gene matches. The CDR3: CASSVGILAGVHEQFF. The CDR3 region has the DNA TGTGCCAGCAGCGTAGGTATCCTAGCGGGGGTACATGAGCAGTTCTTC.

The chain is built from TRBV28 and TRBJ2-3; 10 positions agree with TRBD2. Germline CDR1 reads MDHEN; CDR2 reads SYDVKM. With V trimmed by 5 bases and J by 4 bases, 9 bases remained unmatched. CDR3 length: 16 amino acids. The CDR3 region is CASSRRLAGFPDTQYF. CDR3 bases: TGTGCCAGCAGTCGGCGACTAGCGGGTTTCCCAGATACGCAGTATTTT.

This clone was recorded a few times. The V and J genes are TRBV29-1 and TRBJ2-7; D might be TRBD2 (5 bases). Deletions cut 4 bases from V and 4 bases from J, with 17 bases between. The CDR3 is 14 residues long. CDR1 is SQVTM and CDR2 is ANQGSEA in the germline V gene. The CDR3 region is CSVAGGGGRYEQYF. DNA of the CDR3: TGCAGCGTTGCGGGCGGAGGAGGTCGATACGAGCAGTACTTC.

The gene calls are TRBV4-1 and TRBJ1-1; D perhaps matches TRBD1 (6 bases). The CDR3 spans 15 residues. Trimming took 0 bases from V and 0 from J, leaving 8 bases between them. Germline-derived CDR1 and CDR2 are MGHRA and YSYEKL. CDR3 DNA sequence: TGCGCCAGCAGCCAAGAGACAGGCATGAACACTGAAGCTTTCTTT. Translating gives CASSQETGMNTEAFF.

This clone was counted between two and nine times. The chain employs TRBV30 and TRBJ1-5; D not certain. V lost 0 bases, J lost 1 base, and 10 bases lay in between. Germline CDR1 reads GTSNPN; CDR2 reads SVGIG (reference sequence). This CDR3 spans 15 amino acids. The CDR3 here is CAWSVRAASNQPQHF. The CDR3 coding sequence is TGTGCCTGGAGTGTACGGGCCGCAAGCAATCAGCCCCAGCATTTT.